This T cell receptor (beta chain) was recovered during a study of T cell responses to AZD1222 COVID-19 vaccine. Findings and limits, study-wide: Spike-specific TCR breadth and depth rose after two AZD1222 doses.

Some clones are missing from TCRdb's copy, which holds only in-frame ones; the method was immunoSEQ multiplex PCR. The top ten hold 4.5% to 5% of the sample, which has roughly 86,000 clones, 85% seen once. As to this clone: Its antigen is undetermined.

The CDR3 covers 13 residues. Looked up from germline, CDR1 is LNHDA and CDR2 is SQIVND (reference sequence). V lost 3 bases and J lost 6, with 8 bases in between. The specimen was peripheral blood, collected 28 days after the second AZD1222 dose. The source is an adult who received the AZD1222 COVID-19 vaccine. The V gene is TRBV19, the J gene TRBJ2-2; no reliable D call. CDR3 bases: TGTGCCAGTAGTATTGGTATCCCCGGGGAGCTGTTTTTT. Its translation: CASSIGIPGELFF.